This TCR beta chain derives from a study of post-analysis software for immune sequencing data (dated by TCRdb to about 2015). Background on the whole study: The recorded disease courses included relapsing-remitting, secondary progressive and progressive-relapsing multiple sclerosis, and some patients had no subtype annotation. Patient repertoires were compared against ten to eleven previously published healthy control repertoires from donors aged about 6 to 27 years. A subset of samples was prepared in parallel using single-end sample barcoding, then pooled and co-amplified after Illumina adapter ligation.

Trimming takes 0 bases from V and 2 bases from J, and the germline ends sit 15 bases apart. Reading the germline V gene gives CDR1 SGHRS and CDR2 YFSETQ. Reading from cysteine to phenylalanine, the CDR3 counts 16 amino acids. The read is trimmed to its CDR3 DNA, 48 bases read in frame from base 1. Overall study outcomes, separate from this receptor: Significantly lower normalized Chao1 diversity was found in multiple sclerosis patients than in controls, suggesting substantial peripheral T-cell clonal expansion. The multiple sclerosis patient group was slightly younger than the control group. About five TRBV segments, including TRBV5-6, TRBV5-1 and TRBV20-1, were significantly more frequent in patients than controls. Direct clustering with F measure revealed strong co-clustering of samples prepared in the same batch, which led to a batch-effect correction.

With respect to this clonotype: It has no known antigen specificity. It has no much larger one-base neighbor in the sample; base qualities were not kept.

TCR beta repertoires were profiled from peripheral blood of some 13 young patients with multiple sclerosis to demonstrate the VDJtools post-analysis software. The multiple sclerosis patients were children and adolescents ranging in age from about 6 to 17 years. Library preparation used PCR. For sequencing, an Illumina HiSeq 2500 was employed. To reduce PCR and sequencing biases, unique molecular identifiers were built into the TCR beta cDNA libraries. Every 1 to 10 million input T cells yielded about 500,000 cDNA molecules, meaning each molecule approximated one T cell. The patient libraries were prepared and sequenced using the same protocol as the earlier healthy control dataset. Samples belonging to the same batch were prepared together, multiplexed and sequenced on a shared HiSeq lane. The original pipeline was this. Raw barcoded reads were processed with MIGEC, discarding single-read molecular identifier groups before consensus assembly and CDR3 extraction. VDJtools was used for post-analysis of the clonotype tables, with diversity normalized by down-sampling every dataset to the smallest sample size. In repertoire overlap clustering, CDR3 amino acid sequences, but not nucleotide sequences, were matched to correct batch-related cross-sample contamination. Using fastp trimming at Q25 and MiXCR clonotype assembly, TCRdb reanalyzed the public sequencing data and kept in-frame beta chains. Here each entry gathers all rows of one CDR3 protein and keeps the most common genes and DNA. Clone size and V and J calls follow TCRdb, not the original study. A total of some 890,000 distinct CDR3 sequences appear in this sample, around 53% of them only once. The top ten clonotypes cover 4.6% of the sample.

This receptor chain uses TRBV5-1 and TRBJ2-7; the D region possibly corresponds to TRBD1 (6 bases align). Sequencing used blood. This sequence was found in a girl aged 10-17 years with multiple sclerosis. CDR3 sequence: CASSLAGTQRTYEQYF. The base sequence is TGCGCCAGCAGCTTGGCTGGGACACAGCGGACCTACGAGCAGTACTTC.